This T cell receptor (beta chain) was recovered during a study of blood T cell repertoires in COVID-19. Study summary: From T cells, B-cell-depleted T cells, or PBMCs came the material, which was cDNA or gDNA.

In its sample, this clone was seen once. V lost 2 bases and J lost 4, with 8 bases in between. In germline, CDR1 is LGHDT, CDR2 YNNKEL (reference sequence). The CDR3 extends over 13 amino acids. Assay used: immunoSEQ multiplex PCR; TCRdb lists only in-frame clones, some missing. There are about 380,000 clones in the sample; roughly 86% occur only once, and around 1% lies in the top ten. The specimen sequenced was peripheral blood. V is TRBV3-1 (or the pseudogene TRBV3-2) and J is TRBJ1-2; D unresolved. The source of this sequence is a human donor with acute or convalescent COVID-19. The donor label of this sample is uncertain. The CDR3 bases are TGTGCCAGCAGCCAAACAAGTCCCTATGGCTACACCTTC. Protein product: CASSQTSPYGYTF.